What follows are 27 T cell receptor beta chains derived from one specimen sequenced in a study of T cell clones after liver transplantation. Generated by immunoSEQ multiplex PCR, the TCRdb table keeps only in-frame clones and is missing some. The data show roughly 55,000 clones, approximately 84% seen once. This specimen consisted of CD4+ T cells from blood, obtained before liver transplant. Receptors originate from a human donor who received a liver transplant.

Concerning this clone itself: The sample contains more than one DNA sequence encoding this CDR3. The V and J genes are TRBV29-1 and TRBJ2-7; 9 bases are shared with TRBD2. The V gene end was trimmed by 4 bases and the J gene end by 0 bases; junction bases not matched to a gene: 7. The germline V gene has CDR1 SQVTM and CDR2 ANQGSEA. The CDR3 consists of 15 residues. In DNA form, the CDR3 reads TGCAGCGTTGGGGCAGCGGGAGGCCCCTCCTACGAGCAGTACTTC. Residues: CSVGAAGGPSYEQYF.

This chain uses TRBV5-5 with TRBJ2-3, with TRBD1 matching over 7 bases. CDR1 SGHKS and CDR2 YYEKEE come from the germline V gene (reference sequence). The J segment lost 4 bases and the V segment lost 0 bases, leaving 5 bases of the junction unmatched. The CDR3 contains 15 residues. In DNA form, the CDR3 reads TGTGCCAGCAGCTTGGAAAACAGGGGTGCAGATACGCAGTATTTT. Translating gives CASSLENRGADTQYF. Supplemented by reference TRBV5-5 and TRBJ2-3, the full variable domain reads DAGVTQSPTHLIKTRGQQVTLRCSPISGHKSVSWYQQVLGQGPQFIFQYYEKEERGRGNFPDRFSARQFPNYSSELNVNALLLGDSALYLCASSLENRGADTQYFGPGTRLTVL.

The J gene is TRBJ2-2, the V gene TRBV7-9, with a tentative D call TRBD1 (6 bases). This CDR3 is 15 amino acids long. Trimming removed 6 bases from V and 1 base from J, with 12 bases in between. The germline V gene encodes CDR1 SEHNR and CDR2 FQNEAQ (reference sequence). The CDR3 region is CASRPGTRNTGELFF. CDR3 nucleotide sequence: TGTGCCAGCAGACCCGGGACACGGAACACCGGGGAGCTGTTTTTT. The full variable domain, with the rest looked up from reference TRBV7-9 and TRBJ2-2, is DTGVSQNPRHKITKRGQNVTFRCDPISEHNRLYWYRQTLGQGPEFLTYFQNEAQLEKSRLLSDRFSAERPKGSFSTLEIQRTEQGDSAMYLCASRPGTRNTGELFFGEGSRLTVL.

The V call is TRBV2, the J call TRBJ2-5; 10 bases match TRBD2. The V and J ends lost 5 bases and 3 bases, in that order; junction bases with no gene match: 3. Germline V CDR1 and CDR2: SNHLY, FYNNEI. This CDR3 is built from 14 residues. The CDR3 here is CASSSGGGEETQYF. The CDR3 DNA is TGTGCCAGCAGTAGCGGGGGGGGTGAAGAGACCCAGTACTTC.

This chain links TRBV6-5 with TRBJ1-1, with TRBD1 as a possible D gene (5 bases). The V gene's germline CDR1 is MNHEY and CDR2 SVGAGI. This CDR3 contains 13 residues. V lost 8 bases and J lost 1, with 11 bases in between. The CDR3 here is CASFSRANTEAFF. In DNA form, the CDR3 reads TGTGCCAGCTTCAGCAGGGCGAACACTGAAGCTTTCTTT.

The rearrangement uses TRBV12-5 and TRBJ1-6; possible D gene TRBD1, 5 bases. The CDR3 is made up of 14 amino acids. In germline, CDR1 is LGHNT, CDR2 FRNRAP. Deletions cut 2 bases from V and 10 bases from J, with 12 bases between. The CDR3 region is CASGLQGESSPLHF. CDR3 in DNA: TGTGCTAGTGGTTTGCAGGGAGAGAGCTCACCCCTCCACTTT.

This chain uses TRBV11-2 with TRBJ1-2; 8 nucleotides agree with TRBD1. CDR1 and CDR2 from the germline V gene are SGHAT and FQNNGV. V shed 5 bases, J shed 5 bases, and the junction held 4 bases outside the gene matches. CDR3 size: 13 residues. CDR3 nucleotides: TGTGCCAGCAGCCGGGGACAGGATTATGGCTACACCTTC. This translates into CASSRGQDYGYTF.

The rearrangement uses TRBV7-8 and TRBJ2-7; D is unresolved. The V gene's germline CDR1 is SGHVS and CDR2 FQNEAQ. With 2 bases removed from V and 2 bases from J, the gap between germline ends came to 10 bases. The CDR3 covers 14 residues. The CDR3 DNA sequence: TGTGCCAGCAGCTTATCTGAGCACCCCTACGAGCAGTACTTC. Translating it yields CASSLSEHPYEQYF.

The V and J genes are TRBV4-1 and TRBJ1-2, with no clear D. The germline gives CDR1 MGHRA, CDR2 YSYEKL. The V and J ends lost 2 bases and 7 bases respectively, with 17 bases between them. The CDR3 has 15 residues. The CDR3, as DNA: TGCGCCAGCAGCCAACCTTCTACTCGGGTTCGTGGCTACACCTTC. It yields the protein CASSQPSTRVRGYTF.

This clone has more than one count but fewer than ten. The DNA of the CDR3 is TGTGCCAGCAGTTTAGGTGGGAGCTTATACGAGCAGTACTTC. Amino acid sequence: CASSLGGSLYEQYF. The rearrangement links TRBV28 to TRBJ2-7; TRBD2 might be the D (5 bases). The V and J ends lost 2 bases and 4 bases respectively, with 12 bases between them. This CDR3 is 14 amino acids long. Germline assignment: CDR1 MDHEN and CDR2 SYDVKM.

Only a few counts were recorded for this clone. This sequence joins TRBV2 and TRBJ1-6; D unclear. CDR1 is SNHLY, CDR2 FYNNEI, per germline. This CDR3 has 15 amino acids. Trimming shortened V by 5 bases and J by 0 bases, and 8 bases separated the two germline ends. CDR3 in DNA: TGTGCCAGCAGTTCATCTGGCTCCTATAATTCACCCCTCCACTTT. This translates into CASSSSGSYNSPLHF.

In its sample, this clone was seen once. V gene TRBV18 combines with J gene TRBJ1-6, with a weak D call TRBD1 (6 bases). Germline V gene sequence: CDR1 KGHSH, CDR2 LQKENI. The CDR3 totals 16 residues. Trimming pared 2 bases from V and 5 bases from J, leaving 13 bases between. CDR3 region: CASSPVQGRDNSPLHF. The CDR3 DNA is TGTGCCAGCTCACCAGTGCAGGGGAGAGATAATTCACCCCTCCACTTT.

In this sample, this clone turned up a few times. The chain employs TRBV2 and TRBJ2-2; weak D call: TRBD2 (7 bases). CDR1 and CDR2 from the germline V gene are SNHLY and FYNNEI. The CDR3 contains 16 residues. V lost 2 bases, J lost 4 bases, and 14 bases lay in between. The CDR3 nucleotides are TGTGCCAGCAGTGAATTGAGGGGGGAGGGCACCGGGGAGCTGTTTTTT. Its translation: CASSELRGEGTGELFF.

The chain is built from TRBV28 and TRBJ2-6; 10 nucleotides align to TRBD1. The J segment lost 1 base and the V segment lost 8 bases, leaving 8 bases of the junction unmatched. The germline V gene encodes CDR1 MDHEN and CDR2 SYDVKM. CDR3 length: 17 residues. The CDR3 reads CASWSGQGISGANVLTF. The CDR3 bases are TGTGCCAGCTGGTCGGGACAGGGGATTTCTGGGGCCAACGTCCTGACTTTC.

The chain uses TRBV10-3 and TRBJ2-3, with D maybe TRBD1 (5 bases). The CDR3 spans 14 residues. The V end lost 8 bases, the J end lost 2 bases, and 14 bases lay between the germline ends. Germline V gives CDR1 ENHRY, CDR2 SYGVKD. CDR3 in amino acids: CAIRTEGVTDTQYF. The CDR3 nucleotides read TGTGCCATCCGTACTGAAGGGGTCACAGATACGCAGTATTTT.

This clone was detected only a few times. The gene calls are TRBV7-2 and TRBJ1-6; D not resolved. The CDR3 runs to 12 residues. The V end lost 6 bases, the J end lost 7 bases, and 7 bases lay between the germline ends. Germline V gene lookup returns CDR1 SGHTA and CDR2 FQGNSA. The CDR3 sequence: CASSTGNSPLHF. CDR3 nucleotide sequence: TGTGCCAGCAGTACGGGAAATTCACCCCTCCACTTT.

CDR3 nucleotides: TGTGCCAGCAGCCCACAGGGGATTCAGCCCCAGCATTTT. Its translation is CASSPQGIQPQHF. The chain joins TRBV7-2 to TRBJ1-5; TRBD1 matches at 7 bases. The CDR3 sequence is 13 residues long. Per germline, CDR1 SGHTA and CDR2 FQGNSA. V shed 5 bases, J shed 6 bases, and the junction held 4 bases outside the gene matches.

This rearrangement joins TRBV7-7 to TRBJ2-5; D is ambiguous. The CDR3 covers 14 residues. With 5 bases removed from V and 1 base from J, the gap between germline ends came to 11 bases. Germline-derived CDR1 and CDR2 are SSHAT and FNYEAQ (reference sequence). The CDR3 nucleotides are TGTGCCAGCAGCCCGAATAGTCTCCAAGAGACCCAGTACTTC. Its protein product is CASSPNSLQETQYF.

This rearrangement joins TRBV20-1 to TRBJ2-2; tentative D call: TRBD1 (5 bases). Per germline, CDR1 DFQATT and CDR2 SNEGSKA (reference sequence). Trimming removed 7 bases at V and 5 bases at J, with 8 bases between. The CDR3 is 11 residues long. CDR3 residues: CSVRGTGELFF. The CDR3 DNA reads as TGCAGTGTTAGGGGAACCGGGGAGCTGTTTTTT.

For the CDR3, the DNA is TGCGCCAGCAGCCCCGGGACAGGGTATGGCTACACCTTC. This sequence encodes CASSPGTGYGYTF. The chain carries TRBV5-1 and TRBJ1-2, with 9 bases matching TRBD1. This CDR3 contains 13 residues. The V segment lost 4 bases and the J segment 5 bases; nucleotides outside the gene matches: 3. The germline V gene encodes CDR1 SGHRS and CDR2 YFSETQ. Full variable domain (remainder filled in from reference TRBV5-1 and TRBJ1-2): KAGVTQTPRYLIKTRGQQVTLSCSPISGHRSVSWYQQTPGQGLQFLFEYFSETQRNKGNFPGRFSGRQFSNSRSEMNVSTLELGDSALYLCASSPGTGYGYTFGSGTRLTVV.

In nucleotides, the CDR3 is TGCGCCAGCAGCTTGGCCGGGACGGCGGAGGAAAAACTGTTTTTT. Its translation is CASSLAGTAEEKLFF. The J gene is TRBJ1-4, the V gene TRBV5-1, with D possibly being TRBD1 (5 bases). This CDR3 spans 15 amino acids. Per germline, CDR1 SGHRS and CDR2 YFSETQ. V was cut by 0 bases and J by 8 bases, with 14 bases left in between.

Only a few counts were recorded for this clone. This chain links TRBV18 with TRBJ2-5; TRBD2 is a possible D gene (5 bases). CDR1 is KGHSH and CDR2 is LQKENI in the germline V gene. The V end lost 5 bases, the J end lost 3 bases, and 10 bases lay between the germline ends. CDR3 length equals 13 residues. This CDR3 is CASSAGLEETQYF. The CDR3 bases are TGTGCCAGCTCAGCCGGACTGGAAGAGACCCAGTACTTC.

This clone was detected only a few times. The chain recombines TRBV5-1 with TRBJ2-3; 7 bases are shared with TRBD1. The length of the CDR3 is 16 residues. Germline CDR1 reads SGHRS; CDR2 reads YFSETQ. V lost 7 bases to trimming and J lost 2 bases; unmatched junction nucleotides: 13. This CDR3 reads CASAAGTGTDTDTQYF. CDR3 bases: TGCGCCAGCGCAGCAGGAACAGGGACAGACACAGATACGCAGTATTTT.

The chain carries TRBV5-1 and TRBJ2-1; D unresolved. Germline assignment: CDR1 SGHRS and CDR2 YFSETQ. This CDR3 contains 14 residues. Trimming took 2 bases from V and 2 from J, leaving 8 bases between them. The CDR3 here is CASSFDPTYNEQFF. The CDR3 DNA reads TGCGCCAGCAGCTTTGACCCAACCTACAATGAGCAGTTCTTC.

The chain carries TRBV19 and TRBJ1-5; weak D call: TRBD1 (5 bases). Germline CDR1 and CDR2: LNHDA and SQIVND (reference sequence). The CDR3 spans 14 residues. Deletions cut 6 bases from V and 5 bases from J, with 14 bases between. CDR3 residues: CASRPTGGHQPQHF. In DNA, the CDR3 is TGTGCCAGTAGACCTACAGGAGGCCATCAGCCCCAGCATTTT.

The chain combines TRBV7-9 with TRBJ1-1; D unclear. V gave up 7 bases and J gave up 4 bases, with 16 bases separating them. The CDR3 sequence is 14 residues long. Germline V lookup: CDR1 SEHNR, CDR2 FQNEAQ (reference sequence). The CDR3 bases are TGTGCCAGCAACCCGCGGCCGGTTCCCACTGAAGCTTTCTTT. Protein product: CASNPRPVPTEAFF.

The chain links TRBV6-5 to TRBJ2-7, with TRBD1 identical over 10 bases. Trimming at V came to 6 bases and at J to 5 bases, leaving 10 bases not matched to a gene. CDR1 MNHEY and CDR2 SVGAGI come from the germline V gene. This CDR3 spans 15 amino acids. DNA for the CDR3: TGTGCCAGCAGGAAAGCCGGGACAGGGGTCCACGAGCAGTACTTC. As protein: CASRKAGTGVHEQYF.